This T cell receptor beta chain was profiled in a study of CD8+CD57+ T cells in acquired aplastic anemia. This CDR3 is built from 16 residues. The V and J ends lost 3 bases and 6 bases, in that order; junction bases with no gene match: 13. Germline V lookup: CDR1 DFQATT, CDR2 SNEGSKA (reference sequence). The sequenced patients had an expansion of CD8+CD57+ cells seen by flow cytometry. CDR3 and TCR beta VDJ profiling relied on a genomic DNA template. TCRdb fed the reads into MiXCR, producing one record per CDR3 protein. The table shows about 470,000 distinct CDR3 sequences, with around 30% occurring only once.

The receptor was derived from a human donor with aplastic anemia. The material sequenced was sorted CD4+, CD8+, or CD8+CD57+ T cells (not recorded which) from PBMCs. V usage is TRBV20-1 and J usage is TRBJ2-2; TRBD2 matches 7 bases. As DNA, the CDR3 is TGCAGTGCTAGTAGCAATACACACGCGGGGGCCGGGGAGCTGTTTTTT. This sequence encodes CSASSNTHAGAGELFF.